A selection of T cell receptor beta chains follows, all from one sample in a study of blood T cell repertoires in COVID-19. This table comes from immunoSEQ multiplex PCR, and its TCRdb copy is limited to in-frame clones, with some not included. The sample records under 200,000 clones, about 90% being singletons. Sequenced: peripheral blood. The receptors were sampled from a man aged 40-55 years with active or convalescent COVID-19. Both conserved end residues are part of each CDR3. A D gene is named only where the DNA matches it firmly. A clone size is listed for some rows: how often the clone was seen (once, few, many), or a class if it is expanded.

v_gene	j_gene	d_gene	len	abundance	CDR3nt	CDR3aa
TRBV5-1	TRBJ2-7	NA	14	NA	TGCGCCAGCAGCGGGCGCGGGGAGTCCTACGAGCAGTACTTC	CASSGRGESYEQYF
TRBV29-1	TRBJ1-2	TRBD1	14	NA	TGCAGCGTCCTACTGACAGGGGGCGGGTATGGCTACACCTTC	CSVLLTGGGYGYTF
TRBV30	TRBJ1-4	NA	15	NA	TGTGCCTGGAGTGTACAATCAGGGGTTAATGAAAAACTGTTTTTT	CAWSVQSGVNEKLFF
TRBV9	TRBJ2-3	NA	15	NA	TGTGCCAGCAGCGTGGGGCAGACGAGCACAGATACGCAGTATTTT	CASSVGQTSTDTQYF
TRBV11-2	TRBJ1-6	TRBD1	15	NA	TGTGCCAGCAGACAAGGACAGGGTGGGAATTCACCCCTCCACTTT	CASRQGQGGNSPLHF
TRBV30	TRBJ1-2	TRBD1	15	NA	TGTGCCTGGAGTGGGTTGAGGGGGCTGGATTATGGCTACACCTTC	CAWSGLRGLDYGYTF
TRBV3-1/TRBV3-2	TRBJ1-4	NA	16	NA	TGTGCCAGCAGCCAACGGGTGGCGGTTTCTAATGAAAAACTGTTTTTT	CASSQRVAVSNEKLFF
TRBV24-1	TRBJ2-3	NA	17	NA	TGTGCCACCAGTTCGGGGGGGAGGGGGCTCCCCGCAGATACGCAGTATTTT	CATSSGGRGLPADTQYF
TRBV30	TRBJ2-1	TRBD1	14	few	TGTGCCTGGAGTGTGGGGGACAGGGTGAATGAGCAGTTCTTC	CAWSVGDRVNEQFF
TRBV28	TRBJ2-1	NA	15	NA	TGTGCCAGCAGTTTATCAGGGTCAGGGTACAATGAGCAGTTCTTC	CASSLSGSGYNEQFF
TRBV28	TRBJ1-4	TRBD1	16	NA	TGTGCCAGCAGTTTAGGGACAGGATCAACTAATGAAAAACTGTTTTTT	CASSLGTGSTNEKLFF
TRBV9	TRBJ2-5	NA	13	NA	TGTGCCAGCAGCGTAACTGGCCAAGAGACCCAGTACTTC	CASSVTGQETQYF
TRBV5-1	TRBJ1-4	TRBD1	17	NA	TGCGCCAGCAGCCTGGGACAGGCAACGCCCTATAATGAAAAACTGTTTTTT	CASSLGQATPYNEKLFF
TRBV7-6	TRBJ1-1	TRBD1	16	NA	TGTGCCAGCAGCTACCTGGAGGCAGGGGGAAGCACTGAAGCTTTCTTT	CASSYLEAGGSTEAFF